The 21 T cell receptor beta chains in this list originate from one sample, sequenced in a study of response to subunit inactivated influenza vaccine. TCRdb ran MiXCR on the RT-PCR reads and lists one entry per CDR3 protein. The table shows under 200,000 distinct CDR3 sequences, with about 12% occurring only once. This same sample was also part of a study on T cells expressing NK-cell markers. Per that paper: 5'RACE template switching with UMIs generated TCR beta cDNA.

The sequenced sample was CD8+ T cells sorted from PBMCs, obtained 12 days after vaccination. Receptor source: a man between 45 and 60 years old who received an inactivated influenza vaccine.

This rearrangement joins TRBV4-3 to TRBJ2-1; tentatively, D is TRBD2 (5 bases). The length of the CDR3 is 13 residues. V lost 4 bases and J 8 bases, leaving 12 bases between the germline ends. CDR1 and CDR2 from the germline V gene are LGHNA and YSLEER. The CDR3 coding sequence is TGCGCCAGCAGCCCGGGGAGTCTCCATGAGCAGTTCTTC. This translates into CASSPGSLHEQFF.

This clonotype was detected only a few times. The J gene is TRBJ2-2, the V gene TRBV9; 9 nucleotides line up with TRBD2. CDR1 is SGDLS and CDR2 is YYNGEE in the germline V gene. The trim removed 0 bases at V and 0 bases at J, leaving 3 bases unmatched. The CDR3 sequence is 17 residues long. The DNA for the CDR3 is TGTGCCAGCAGCGTAGGCGGGGGGGGGACGAACACCGGGGAGCTGTTTTTT. As protein: CASSVGGGGTNTGELFF.

The gene calls are TRBV7-9 and TRBJ2-7; 9 nucleotides align to TRBD2. The CDR3 is made up of 15 amino acids. CDR1 and CDR2 from the germline V gene are SEHNR and FQNEAQ (reference sequence). V lost 5 bases and J lost 4; bases outside the gene matches: 9. CDR3 DNA sequence: TGTGCCAGCAGCCCTAATAGCGGGAGAAGGTACGAGCAGTACTTC. Its translation is CASSPNSGRRYEQYF.

In its sample, this clonotype was seen a few times. V is TRBV10-1 and J is TRBJ2-7; D is undetermined. Per germline, CDR1 WNHNN and CDR2 SYGVQD (reference sequence). Trimming left V 2 bases short and J 6 bases short, with 11 bases between. This CDR3 is 13 amino acids long. CDR3 residues: CASSEGVGSEQYF. The CDR3 coding sequence is TGCGCCAGCAGTGAGGGCGTAGGAAGCGAGCAGTACTTC.

At least ten counts were recorded for this clonotype. The CDR3 coding sequence is TGTGCCAGCAGCTTAGCCCTAGCGGGAAACGGGGAGCTGTTTTTT. It specifies CASSLALAGNGELFF. The chain is built from TRBV7-9 and TRBJ2-2; 9 nucleotides align to TRBD2. The V and J ends lost 0 bases and 7 bases, in that order; junction bases with no gene match: 3. The CDR3 is 15 amino acids. Germline loops: CDR1 SEHNR, CDR2 FQNEAQ (reference sequence).

As concerns this clonotype: One junction end disagrees with the germline gene, perhaps due to a read error. This chain links TRBV20-1 with TRBJ2-7; 8 positions match TRBD1. CDR1 is DFQATT, CDR2 SNEGSKA, per germline (reference sequence). This CDR3 region has 16 residues. The CDR3 DNA reads as TGCAGTGCTTGCCGCCCTTTAGGACAGGGAGCCTACGAGCAGCACTTC. Its translation: CSACRPLGQGAYEQHF.

The gene calls are TRBV28 and TRBJ2-7, with TRBD1 matching 10 bases. Germline CDR1 MDHEN, CDR2 SYDVKM. The CDR3 covers 15 residues. J gave up 4 bases and V 6 bases, and 9 bases lay outside the gene matches. The CDR3 DNA follows: TGTGCCAGCAGACAAGGGACAGGGGTTAAGTACGAGCAGTACTTC. Translating it yields CASRQGTGVKYEQYF.

This clonotype was counted between two and nine times. For the CDR3, the DNA is TGTGCCAGCAGGCCGTACGTCCAGGGGGCGGACGAGCAGTACTTC. It specifies CASRPYVQGADEQYF. The chain has TRBV7-9 and TRBJ2-7; 8 bases are shared with TRBD1. There are 15 residues in the CDR3. Trimming removed 6 bases from V and 5 bases from J; junction bases left unmatched: 12. Germline CDR1 reads SEHNR; CDR2 reads FQNEAQ (reference sequence). Complete variable domain (other parts from reference TRBV7-9 and TRBJ2-7): DTGVSQNPRHKITKRGQNVTFRCDPISEHNRLYWYRQTLGQGPEFLTYFQNEAQLEKSRLLSDRFSAERPKGSFSTLEIQRTEQGDSAMYLCASRPYVQGADEQYFGPGTRLTVT.

V is TRBV4-2 and J is TRBJ2-4; possibly TRBD1 for D (6 bases). The CDR3 extends over 15 amino acids. With 1 base removed from V and 1 base from J, the gap between germline ends came to 8 bases. The germline CDR1 and CDR2 sequences are LGHNA and YNFKEQ. CDR3 DNA sequence: TGTGCCAGCAGCCAAGGGCAGGGGGCCAAAAACATTCAGTACTTC. Amino acids: CASSQGQGAKNIQYF.

This clonotype was detected a few times. V usage is TRBV4-2 and J usage is TRBJ2-1, with no clear D. From germline, CDR1 is LGHNA and CDR2 YNFKEQ. The CDR3 is 19 amino acids. V was shortened by 0 bases and J by 3 bases, with 21 bases between the two germline ends. CDR3 loop: CASSQDGFGLLTNYNEQFF. The CDR3 DNA is TGTGCCAGCAGCCAAGATGGCTTTGGGCTCCTTACGAACTACAATGAGCAGTTCTTC.

This clonotype has ten or more counts. V is TRBV20-1 and J is TRBJ1-1, with D unclear. Deletions cut 6 bases from V and 7 bases from J, with 15 bases between. The germline CDR1 and CDR2 sequences are DFQATT and SNEGSKA (reference sequence). CDR3 length: 12 amino acids. CDR3 in amino acids: CSARTHEGEAFF. CDR3 DNA sequence: TGCAGTGCAAGAACCCACGAGGGTGAAGCTTTCTTT.

Many counts were recorded for this clonotype. The J gene is TRBJ1-1, the V gene TRBV7-9; D call uncertain. Germline V gene data show CDR1 as SEHNR and CDR2 as FQNEAQ (reference sequence). The CDR3 contains 12 residues. Trimming cost V 6 bases and J 6 bases, with 11 bases left between them. CDR3 nucleotides: TGTGCCAGCAGGTGGGGAATGGCTGAAGCTTTCTTT. Encoded protein: CASRWGMAEAFF.

This clonotype was picked up a small number of times. This sequence joins TRBV24-1 and TRBJ2-2; D tentatively fits TRBD1 or TRBD2 (5 bases each). V was clipped by 7 bases and J by 3 bases, with 14 bases between them. The CDR3 covers 15 residues. CDR1 and CDR2 (germline): KGHDR, SFDVKD. CDR3 coding DNA: TGTGCCACCAGGAACGGGGCCCACGACACCGGGGAGCTGTTTTTT. It encodes CATRNGAHDTGELFF.

This clonotype has more than one count but fewer than ten. V gene TRBV9 combines with J gene TRBJ2-3; D unclear. Trimming took off 0 bases at V and 7 bases at J, with 9 bases between the two ends. There are 13 residues in the CDR3. Germline lookup yields CDR1 SGDLS and CDR2 YYNGEE. The CDR3, as DNA: TGTGCCAGCAGCGTAGGAGACCAAAATACGCAGTATTTT. Encoded protein: CASSVGDQNTQYF.

This rearrangement joins TRBV7-8 to TRBJ1-2, with D tentatively TRBD1 (5 bases). Germline values: CDR1 SGHVS, CDR2 FQNEAQ. The CDR3 has 14 residues. V lost 3 bases and J lost 4, with 12 bases in between. The CDR3 bases are TGTGCCAGCAGCTTGGGGACGGGCCCCTATGGCTACACCTTC. This codes for CASSLGTGPYGYTF.

This clonotype appeared a few times. The rearrangement joins TRBV7-9 to TRBJ2-7, with 7 positions matching TRBD1. With V trimmed by 5 bases and J by 2 bases, 6 bases remained unmatched. Germline V gives CDR1 SEHNR, CDR2 FQNEAQ (reference sequence). The CDR3 sequence is 14 residues long. The CDR3 bases are TGTGCCAGCAGCCGGGTGCAGGGGGCCTACGAGCAGTACTTC. Translation: CASSRVQGAYEQYF. Full variable domain (missing parts from reference TRBV7-9 and TRBJ2-7): DTGVSQNPRHKITKRGQNVTFRCDPISEHNRLYWYRQTLGQGPEFLTYFQNEAQLEKSRLLSDRFSAERPKGSFSTLEIQRTEQGDSAMYLCASSRVQGAYEQYFGPGTRLTVT.

The sample holds a few counts of this clonotype. The rearrangement uses TRBV7-9 and TRBJ2-3; weak D call: TRBD2 (5 bases). The CDR3 spans 16 residues. Trimming shortened V by 2 bases and J by 6 bases, and 18 bases separated the two germline ends. CDR1 SEHNR and CDR2 FQNEAQ come from the germline V gene (reference sequence). CDR3 DNA: TGTGCCAGCAGCTTAACACAGCTTTTAGAGGGCGATACGCAGTATTTT. This codes for CASSLTQLLEGDTQYF.

This clonotype was detected a few times. The rearrangement joins TRBV30 to TRBJ2-2; D unresolved. Germline V gene lookup returns CDR1 GTSNPN and CDR2 SVGIG (reference sequence). The CDR3 consists of 12 residues. V lost 5 bases and J lost 2, with 6 bases in between. The CDR3 region is CAWDTNTGELFF. The CDR3 DNA reads TGTGCCTGGGACACAAACACCGGGGAGCTGTTTTTT.

On this clonotype itself: Mismatch with germline at one junction end may stem from a read error. V gene TRBV4-3 combines with J gene TRBJ2-1, with 9 bases lining up with TRBD2. CDR3 length: 17 amino acids. The germline V gene encodes CDR1 LGHNA and CDR2 YSLEER. CDR3 residues: CANSQDVAGGRGDEQFF. The DNA for the CDR3 is TGCGCCAACAGCCAAGATGTGGCGGGAGGGCGAGGGGATGAGCAGTTCTTC.

This clonotype was found many times. The chain combines TRBV28 with TRBJ2-3; 10 nucleotides line up with TRBD2. The CDR3 length is 15 residues. Germline V gene sequence: CDR1 MDHEN, CDR2 SYDVKM. The V and J ends lost 5 bases and 3 bases, in that order; junction bases with no gene match: 5. The CDR3 reads CASSLAGVRTDTQYF. CDR3 DNA sequence: TGTGCCAGCAGTCTAGCGGGAGTAAGGACAGATACGCAGTATTTT.

This clonotype has just a few counts. The V call is TRBV20-1, the J call TRBJ2-3; TRBD1 agrees at 10 bases. V lost 5 bases, J lost 6 bases, and 14 bases stayed unmatched. Germline-derived CDR1 and CDR2 are DFQATT and SNEGSKA (reference sequence). CDR3 size: 16 residues. The CDR3 DNA reads as TGCAGTGCTTCTTTCCTGACAGGGGGCGTAGCGGATACGCAGTATTTT. This translates into CSASFLTGGVADTQYF.